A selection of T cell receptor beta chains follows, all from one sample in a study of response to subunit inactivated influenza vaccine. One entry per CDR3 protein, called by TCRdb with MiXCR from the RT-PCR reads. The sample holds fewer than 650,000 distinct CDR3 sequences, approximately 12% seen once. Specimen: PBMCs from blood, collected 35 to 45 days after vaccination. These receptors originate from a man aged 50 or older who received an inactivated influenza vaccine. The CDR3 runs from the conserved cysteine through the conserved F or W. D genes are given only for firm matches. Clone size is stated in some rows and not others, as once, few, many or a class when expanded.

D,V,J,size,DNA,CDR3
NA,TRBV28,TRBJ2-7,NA,TGTGCCAGCAGTTTGAGTAACAGGGTGGGCGAGCAGTACTTC,CASSLSNRVGEQYF
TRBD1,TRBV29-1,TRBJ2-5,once,TGCAGCGTCAGGGGGTTGGAGACCCAGTACTTC,CSVRGLETQYF
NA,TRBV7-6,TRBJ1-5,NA,TGTGCCAACCGGGCCACCCCTCGTAGCAATCAGCCCCAGCATTTT,CANRATPRSNQPQHF
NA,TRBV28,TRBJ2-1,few,TGTGCCAGCACCCCCGGGTACAATGAGCAGTTCTTC,CASTPGYNEQFF
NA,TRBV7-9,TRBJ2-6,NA,TGTGCCAGCAGCTTACAGGGGGGTGGGGCCAACGTCCTGACTTTC,CASSLQGGGANVLTF
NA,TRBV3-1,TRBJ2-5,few,TGTGCCAGCAGCCAATGGGGACTTAAACTGCAAGAGACCCAGTACTTC,CASSQWGLKLQETQYF
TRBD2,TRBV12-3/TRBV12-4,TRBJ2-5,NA,TGTGCCAGCAGTTTTGCACTAGCGGGGACTCTTGCGACCCAGTACTTC,CASSFALAGTLATQYF
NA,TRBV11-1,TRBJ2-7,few,TGTGCCAGCAGCCTAATCAGCAGTAACTCCTACGAGCAGTACTTC,CASSLISSNSYEQYF
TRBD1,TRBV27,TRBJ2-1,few,TGTGCCAGCAGTGCCGGACAGGGGGCCTACAATGAGCAGTTCTTC,CASSAGQGAYNEQFF
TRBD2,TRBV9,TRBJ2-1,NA,TGTGCCAGCAGCTCCGGGACTACCTCAGGGAATGAGCAGTTCTTC,CASSSGTTSGNEQFF
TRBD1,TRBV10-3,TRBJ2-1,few,TGTGCCATCGGACTCGACAGGGGCTCCTACAATGAGCAGTTCTTC,CAIGLDRGSYNEQFF
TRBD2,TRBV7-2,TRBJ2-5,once,TGTGCCAGCACCCGGTCGGCGGGGGGCTCCGCTGAGACCCAGTACTTC,CASTRSAGGSAETQYF
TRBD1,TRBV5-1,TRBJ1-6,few,TGCGCCAGCAGCTGGACAGGGGACAGAAATTCACCCCTCCACTTT,CASSWTGDRNSPLHF
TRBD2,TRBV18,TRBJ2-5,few,TGTGCCAGCTCACCCAGGCGGGAGTTCCAAGAGACCCAGTACTTC,CASSPRREFQETQYF
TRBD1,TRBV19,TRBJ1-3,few,TGTGCCAGTAGTGCGGACAGGCCCCTTGGAAACACCATATATTTT,CASSADRPLGNTIYF
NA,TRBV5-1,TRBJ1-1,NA,TGCGCCAGCAGCTTGGTATCCGGGAACATGAACACTGAAGCTTTCTTT,CASSLVSGNMNTEAFF
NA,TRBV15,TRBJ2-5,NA,TGTGCCACCAGCGGTGGAGGGGGCGCCCATAGAGAGACCCAGTACTTC,CATSGGGGAHRETQYF
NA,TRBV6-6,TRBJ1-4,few,TGTGGAAACAGCCTTCCATGTGAAAAACTGTTTTTT,CGNSLPCEKLFF
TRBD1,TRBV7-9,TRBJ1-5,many,TGTGCCAGCAGCTTGGGACAGTTGAATCAGCCCCAGCATTTT,CASSLGQLNQPQHF
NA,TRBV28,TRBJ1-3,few,TGTGCCAGCACTTCTGCCGGGGTGGGAGGAAACACCATATATTTT,CASTSAGVGGNTIYF
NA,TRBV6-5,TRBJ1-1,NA,TGTGCCAGCAGTTTAGGACAATTGGGAACTGAAGCTCTCTTT,CASSLGQLGTEALF
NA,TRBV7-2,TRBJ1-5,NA,TGTGCCAGCAGCTTATACGTCGGGATTAGCAATCAGCCCCAGCATTTT,CASSLYVGISNQPQHF
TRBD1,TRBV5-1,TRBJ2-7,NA,TGCGCCAGCAGCTCTCGGACAGGGGGCAGCGACGAGCAGTACTTC,CASSSRTGGSDEQYF
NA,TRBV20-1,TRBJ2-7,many,TGCAGTGCTAGAGATCGGGGGTTCCTGGGCGAGCAGTACTTC,CSARDRGFLGEQYF
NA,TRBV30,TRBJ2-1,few,TGTGCCTGGAGTCCTTGGCCCGATAAGTACAATGAGCAGTTCTTC,CAWSPWPDKYNEQFF
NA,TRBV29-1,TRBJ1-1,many,TGCAGCGTTGGGGGCAGACTGAACACTGAAGCTTTCTTT,CSVGGRLNTEAFF
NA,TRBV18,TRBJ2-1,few,TGTGCCAGCTCATTACCGGGAACCAGCTACAATGAGCAGTTCTTC,CASSLPGTSYNEQFF
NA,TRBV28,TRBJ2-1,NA,TGTGCCAGCAGTCCACCAGGGGTTTTAAGCAATGAGCAGTTCTTC,CASSPPGVLSNEQFF